Presented here are 32 T cell receptor beta chains from one specimen sequenced in a study of human T cells and chemical hapten exposure. TCRdb re-called the RACE reads through MiXCR, storing one row per CDR3 protein. The sample records around 180,000 distinct CDR3 sequences, around 30% being singletons. The time point: pre-sensitization, week 0. Treatment denoted: therapeutic diphenylcyclopropenone sensitization with weekly scalp DPC. The sequences come from whole blood, collected in connection with sensitization to the hapten diphenylcyclopropenone (DPC). The receptors here all came from a woman aged 25 to 39 with alopecia areata. Some clones in this sample may be carry-over from other donors' samples.

The CDR3 coding sequence is TGTGCCAGCAGTCTTACCTCGGCAAACATTCAGTACTTC. Encoded protein: CASSLTSANIQYF. The chain is built from TRBV7-9 and TRBJ2-4; D call uncertain. Looked up from germline, CDR1 is SEHNR and CDR2 is FQNEAQ (reference sequence). This CDR3 has 13 amino acids. The V end lost 6 bases, the J end lost 6 bases, and 12 bases lay between the germline ends.

The J gene is TRBJ2-3, the V gene TRBV6-5, with 9 bases aligning to TRBD2. V lost 5 bases to trimming and J lost 7 bases; unmatched junction nucleotides: 16. CDR1 is MNHEY and CDR2 is SVGAGI in the germline V gene. The CDR3 sequence is 17 residues long. The DNA of the CDR3 is TGTGCCAGCAGTCCTAGGGTCGGGACTAGCCTACAGTATACGCAGTATTTT. This codes for CASSPRVGTSLQYTQYF.

This chain connects TRBV14 to TRBJ1-1; D might be TRBD1 (5 bases). Trimming cost V 3 bases and J 4 bases, with 9 bases left between them. This CDR3 region has 13 residues. CDR1 SGHDN and CDR2 FVKESK come from the germline V gene. This chain's CDR3 is CASSQVGLTEAFF. Written as DNA, the CDR3 is TGTGCCAGCAGCCAGGTGGGACTCACTGAAGCTTTCTTT.

A word on this clonotype: One end of the junction does not line up with germline, which may come from a read error. The gene calls are TRBV20-1 and TRBJ2-6; 8 nucleotides match TRBD2. The CDR3 extends over 13 amino acids. Germline-derived CDR1 and CDR2 are DFQATT and SNEGSKA (reference sequence). CDR3 loop: CSARDRLSGSYIF. The CDR3 DNA is TGCAGTGCTAGAGATCGGCTAAGCGGGAGTTATATTTTC.

The chain carries TRBV6-4 and TRBJ1-5, with D possibly TRBD1 on 5 matching bases. The CDR3 spans 13 residues. CDR1 and CDR2 from the germline V gene are MRHNA and SNTAGT. Trimming removed 8 bases at V and 3 bases at J, with 11 bases between. The CDR3 DNA is TGTGCCAGCGCTCCGGGGGTCAATCAGCCCCAGCATTTT. Residues: CASAPGVNQPQHF.

J is TRBJ1-1 and V is TRBV9; TRBD1 is a possible D gene (5 bases). The V end was cut by 3 bases, the J end by 0 bases, with 18 bases between. The CDR3 runs 17 residues. Per germline, CDR1 SGDLS and CDR2 YYNGEE. The chain's CDR3 is CASSGLDTGLMNTEAFF. The CDR3 coding sequence is TGTGCCAGCAGCGGACTGGACACAGGTTTAATGAACACTGAAGCTTTCTTT.

The rearrangement links TRBV5-1 to TRBJ2-1; D is possibly TRBD1 (5 bases). The germline V and J ends were trimmed by 4 bases and 5 bases, with 13 bases remaining between them. CDR1 and CDR2 (germline): SGHRS, YFSETQ. This CDR3 is 14 amino acids long. The CDR3 sequence: CASSPLTVDNEQFF. The DNA of the CDR3 is TGCGCCAGCAGCCCGCTGACAGTGGACAATGAGCAGTTCTTC. The full variable domain, its missing parts supplied by reference TRBV5-1 and TRBJ2-1, is KAGVTQTPRYLIKTRGQQVTLSCSPISGHRSVSWYQQTPGQGLQFLFEYFSETQRNKGNFPGRFSGRQFSNSRSEMNVSTLELGDSALYLCASSPLTVDNEQFFGPGTRLTVL.

The chain links TRBV12-3 or TRBV12-4 to TRBJ2-7; TRBD2 matches 15 bases. With V trimmed by 3 bases and J by 4 bases, 1 base remained unmatched. The CDR3 totals 15 residues. This chain's CDR3 is CASSFGLAGGYEQYF. In DNA, the CDR3 is TGTGCCAGCAGTTTCGGACTAGCGGGAGGGTACGAGCAGTACTTC.

The rearrangement uses TRBV9 and TRBJ2-3; 10 bases line up with TRBD2. Germline-derived CDR1 and CDR2 are SGDLS and YYNGEE. This CDR3 comprises 21 residues. J was trimmed by 1 base and V by 4 bases; bases with no gene match: 21. The CDR3 here is CASSHGKKRTSGQGRTDTQYF. The CDR3 DNA sequence: TGTGCCAGCAGCCATGGAAAAAAAAGGACTAGCGGACAAGGACGCACAGATACGCAGTATTTT.

This clonotype showed up just a few times. The rearrangement links TRBV28 to TRBJ2-5, with TRBD2 matching over 7 bases. V gave up 3 bases and J gave up 2 bases; unmatched junction bases: 3. This CDR3 comprises 14 residues. The germline V gene has CDR1 MDHEN and CDR2 SYDVKM. The DNA for the CDR3 is TGTGCCAGCAGTTTCTCGCGGGGGCAAGAGACCCAGTACTTC. It is translated as CASSFSRGQETQYF.

The chain carries TRBV4-2 and TRBJ2-2; weak D call: TRBD1 (6 bases). The V end was cut by 3 bases, the J end by 0 bases, with 8 bases between. Germline assignment: CDR1 LGHNA and CDR2 YNFKEQ. The CDR3 covers 15 residues. Written as DNA, the CDR3 is TGTGCCAGCAGCCATGGGGGCGCGAACACCGGGGAGCTGTTTTTT. This codes for CASSHGGANTGELFF.

The rearrangement uses TRBV18 and TRBJ1-4; 10 bases fit TRBD1. The CDR3 is 15 residues long. Germline values: CDR1 KGHSH, CDR2 LQKENI. J gave up 7 bases and V 3 bases, and 5 bases lay outside the gene matches. The CDR3 coding sequence is TGTGCCAGCTCACCTTCGACAGGGGGCCTTGAAAAACTGTTTTTT. This encodes CASSPSTGGLEKLFF.

In its sample, this clonotype was seen once. One end of the junction does not line up with germline, which may come from a read error. CDR3 DNA: TGTGCCAGCAGCCAGCTGGCGCGTCCAGATACGCAGTATTTC. Its translation: CASSQLARPDTQYF. The V call is TRBV14, the J call TRBJ2-3; D is uncertain. The CDR3 extends over 14 amino acids. Germline assignment: CDR1 SGHDN and CDR2 FVKESK.

The chain couples TRBV7-2 to TRBJ1-1; weak D call: TRBD1 (5 bases). Germline lookup yields CDR1 SGHTA and CDR2 FQGNSA. This CDR3 has 14 amino acids. Deletions cut 4 bases from V and 1 base from J, with 10 bases between. DNA for the CDR3: TGTGCCAGCAGCTGGGGGATGGGGAACACTGAAGCTTTCTTT. Translation gives CASSWGMGNTEAFF. The full variable domain, its missing parts supplied by reference TRBV7-2 and TRBJ1-1, is GAGVSQSPSNKVTEKGKDVELRCDPISGHTALYWYRQSLGQGLEFLIYFQGNSAPDKSGLPSDRFSAERTGGSVSTLTIQRTQQEDSAVYLCASSWGMGNTEAFFGQGTRLTVV.

The chain combines TRBV28 with TRBJ1-2; D is perhaps TRBD1 (5 bases). V dropped 10 bases and J dropped 2 bases, with 11 bases sitting between them. This CDR3 has 12 amino acids. In germline, CDR1 is MDHEN, CDR2 SYDVKM. CDR3 protein: CATMGTNYGYTF. In DNA form, the CDR3 reads TGTGCCACGATGGGGACCAACTATGGCTACACCTTC.

This clonotype was counted between two and nine times. The rearrangement links TRBV10-3 to TRBJ2-3; TRBD1 matches 9 bases. Germline-derived CDR1 and CDR2 are ENHRY and SYGVKD. The CDR3 sequence is 15 residues long. V shed 11 bases, J shed 4 bases, and the junction held 13 bases outside the gene matches. CDR3 amino acids: CASRQPGQGSDTQYF. The DNA for the CDR3 is TGTGCCTCGCGGCAACCGGGACAGGGCTCAGATACGCAGTATTTT.

The V and J genes are TRBV12-3 or TRBV12-4 and TRBJ2-3; D may be TRBD1 (7 bases). This CDR3 comprises 14 residues. V dropped 9 bases and J dropped 4 bases, with 17 bases sitting between them. The CDR3 nucleotides read TGTGCCAGTCTAAGGAGCAGGGGGGCAGATACGCAGTATTTT. As protein: CASLRSRGADTQYF.

The gene calls are TRBV4-3 and TRBJ2-5, with 14 positions matching TRBD2. The CDR3 length is 18 residues. Trimming at V came to 0 bases and at J to 5 bases, leaving 8 bases not matched to a gene. Per the germline V gene, CDR1 is LGHNA and CDR2 is YSLEER. The CDR3 is CASSQEGRTSGGLETQYF. CDR3 DNA: TGCGCCAGCAGCCAAGAGGGAAGGACTAGCGGGGGGCTGGAGACCCAGTACTTC.

This clonotype was seen more than once but under ten times. The J gene is TRBJ2-3, the V gene TRBV28, with D uncertain. V gave up 4 bases and J gave up 4 bases, with 9 bases separating them. The CDR3 has 13 amino acids. The germline gives CDR1 MDHEN, CDR2 SYDVKM. The CDR3 is CASSSPSSDTQYF. Here the CDR3 DNA reads TGTGCCAGCAGTTCGCCGTCCTCAGATACGCAGTATTTT.

The chain is built from TRBV2 and TRBJ2-7; D is possibly TRBD1 (5 bases). The CDR3 extends over 10 amino acids. V was clipped by 6 bases and J by 6 bases, with 6 bases between them. Germline CDR1 reads SNHLY; CDR2 reads FYNNEI. CDR3 coding DNA: TGTGCCAGCAGCGACAGCGAGCAGTACTTC. Its translation: CASSDSEQYF.

The chain couples TRBV30 to TRBJ2-3, with a tentative D call TRBD2 (5 bases). The CDR3 length is 14 residues. V was cut by 3 bases and J by 2 bases, with 12 bases left in between. Germline V gene sequence: CDR1 GTSNPN, CDR2 SVGIG (reference sequence). As DNA, the CDR3 is TGTGCCTGGAGCCGAGCGGCAAACACAGATACGCAGTATTTT. Translating gives CAWSRAANTDTQYF.

This chain links TRBV24-1 with TRBJ2-5; possibly TRBD1 or TRBD2 for D (5 bases each). Germline assignment: CDR1 KGHDR and CDR2 SFDVKD. The CDR3 sequence is 13 residues long. V was cut by 5 bases and J by 3 bases, with 9 bases left in between. For the CDR3, the DNA is TGTGCCACCAGTGGGGGGTCCAAAGAGACCCAGTACTTC. It encodes CATSGGSKETQYF.

The chain uses TRBV4-2 and TRBJ1-2; a possible D gene is TRBD1 (5 bases). In germline, CDR1 is LGHNA, CDR2 YNFKEQ. CDR3 length equals 16 residues. V was shortened by 2 bases and J by 1 base, with 14 bases between the two germline ends. Written as DNA, the CDR3 is TGTGCCAGCAGCCAAAGGCCGACAGAATTTAACTATGGCTACACCTTC. It codes for CASSQRPTEFNYGYTF.

The V call is TRBV4-1, the J call TRBJ2-1; tentatively, D is TRBD2 (6 bases). V lost 1 base and J lost 9, with 13 bases in between. CDR1 and CDR2 from the germline V gene are MGHRA and YSYEKL. This CDR3 contains 14 residues. This CDR3 reads CASSQGDLAREQFF. Written as DNA, the CDR3 is TGCGCCAGCAGCCAAGGGGACCTAGCGCGTGAGCAGTTCTTC.

The J gene is TRBJ1-5, the V gene TRBV15; 7 bases are a match to TRBD1. Germline lookup yields CDR1 LNHNV and CDR2 YYDKDF (reference sequence). The trim removed 8 bases at V and 5 bases at J, leaving 3 bases unmatched. The CDR3 covers 12 residues. For the CDR3, the DNA is TGTGCCACCGGACAGGTTGATCAGCCCCAGCATTTT. Amino acids: CATGQVDQPQHF. Complete variable domain (other parts from reference TRBV15 and TRBJ1-5): DAMVIQNPRYQVTQFGKPVTLSCSQTLNHNVMYWYQQKSSQAPKLLFHYYDKDFNNEADTPDNFQSRRPNTSFCFLDIRSPGLGDTAMYLCATGQVDQPQHFGDGTRLSIL.

The rearrangement links TRBV29-1 to TRBJ2-3, with 11 bases that match TRBD2. CDR3 length equals 16 residues. Per germline, CDR1 SQVTM and CDR2 ANQGSEA. Trimming took 3 bases from V and 0 from J; bases not matched to a gene: 5. In DNA, the CDR3 is TGCAGCGTTGAGGGGACTAGCGGATCTAGCACAGATACGCAGTATTTT. This gives the protein CSVEGTSGSSTDTQYF.

The chain is built from TRBV3-1 and TRBJ2-1, with 11 bases aligning to TRBD2. The CDR3 contains 12 residues. J was trimmed by 15 bases and V by 3 bases; bases with no gene match: 4. Germline CDR1 and CDR2: LGHDT and YNNKEL (reference sequence). The CDR3 spells CASSQTSGTGFF. As DNA, the CDR3 is TGTGCCAGCAGCCAGACTAGCGGGACGGGGTTCTTC.

This clonotype turned up a few times. The rearrangement uses TRBV7-2 and TRBJ2-2, with D possibly being TRBD1 (5 bases). V gave up 4 bases and J gave up 5 bases, with 8 bases separating them. The CDR3 length is 13 residues. Germline assignment: CDR1 SGHTA and CDR2 FQGNSA. This CDR3 is CASSSDITGELFF. In nucleotides, the CDR3 is TGTGCCAGCAGCTCGGACATTACCGGGGAGCTGTTTTTT.

The CDR3 DNA reads as TGTGCCAGCAGTGCCGGCCACGAGCAGTACTTC. This codes for CASSAGHEQYF. The chain links TRBV2 to TRBJ2-7; D call uncertain. The CDR3 is 11 amino acids. CDR1 SNHLY and CDR2 FYNNEI come from the germline V gene. V lost 4 bases and J lost 5, with 6 bases in between. Variable domain in full (rest from reference TRBV2 and TRBJ2-7): EPEVTQTPSHQVTQMGQEVILRCVPISNHLYFYWYRQILGQKVEFLVSFYNNEISEKSEIFDDQFSVERPDGSNFTLKIRSTKLEDSAMYFCASSAGHEQYFGPGTRLTVT.

The V call is TRBV28, the J call TRBJ2-1, with 8 nucleotides matching TRBD2. CDR3 length equals 12 residues. V shed 11 bases and J 8 bases; nucleotides not matched to a gene: 8. Germline V gives CDR1 MDHEN, CDR2 SYDVKM. The CDR3 bases are TGTGCCGGCGGACTAGCCTCCGATGAGCAGTTCTTC. Amino acids: CAGGLASDEQFF. Looking up the rest from reference TRBV28 and TRBJ2-1 gives the full variable domain: DVKVTQSSRYLVKRTGEKVFLECVQDMDHENMFWYRQDPGLGLRLIYFSYDVKMKEKGDIPEGYSVSREKKERFSLILESASTNQTSMYLCAGGLASDEQFFGPGTRLTVL.

Concerning this clonotype itself: One junction end disagrees with the germline gene, perhaps due to a read error. The V call is TRBV30, the J call TRBJ1-6; a possible D gene is TRBD1 (5 bases). This CDR3 contains 15 residues. From germline, CDR1 is GTSNPN and CDR2 SVGIG (reference sequence). DNA for the CDR3: TGTGCCTGGACCCTAAGGGGTGGGCCGAATTCACCCCTCCGCTTT. Amino acids: CAWTLRGGPNSPLRF. Full variable domain (missing parts from reference TRBV30 and TRBJ1-6): SQTIHQWPATLVQPVGSPLSLECTVEGTSNPNLYWYRQAAGRGLQLLFYSVGIGQISSEVPQNLSASRPQDRQFILSSKKLLLSDSGFYLCAWTLRGGPNSPLRFGNGTRLTVT.

J is TRBJ1-6 and V is TRBV7-9; D gene uncertain. Looked up from germline, CDR1 is SEHNR and CDR2 is FQNEAQ (reference sequence). The CDR3 consists of 15 residues. V shed 1 base and J shed 9 bases, with 13 bases lying between them. CDR3 in DNA: TGTGCCAGCAGCTTAGGCGGGCAAAGAGGTTCACCCCTCCACTTT. Amino acids: CASSLGGQRGSPLHF.